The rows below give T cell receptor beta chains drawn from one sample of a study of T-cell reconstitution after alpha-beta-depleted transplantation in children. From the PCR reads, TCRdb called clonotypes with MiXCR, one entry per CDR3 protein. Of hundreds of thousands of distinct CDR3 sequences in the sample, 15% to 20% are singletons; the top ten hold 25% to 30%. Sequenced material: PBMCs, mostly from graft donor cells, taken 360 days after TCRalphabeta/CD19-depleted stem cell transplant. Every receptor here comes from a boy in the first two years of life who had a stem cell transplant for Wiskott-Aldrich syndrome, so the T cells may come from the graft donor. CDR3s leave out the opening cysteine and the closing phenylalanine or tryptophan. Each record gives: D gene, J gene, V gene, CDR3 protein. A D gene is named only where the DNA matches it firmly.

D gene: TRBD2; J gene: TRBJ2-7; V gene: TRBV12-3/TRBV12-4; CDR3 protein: ASSFPPSGLAYDEQY
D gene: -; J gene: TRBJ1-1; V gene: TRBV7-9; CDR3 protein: ASSLLGTENTEAF
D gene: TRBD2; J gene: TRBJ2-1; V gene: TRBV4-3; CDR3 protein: ASTLSGTSGRRGSNEQF
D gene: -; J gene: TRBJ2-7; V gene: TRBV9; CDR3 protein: ASSVGGTVQNEQY
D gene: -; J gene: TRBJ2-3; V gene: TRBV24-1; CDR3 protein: ATSNSTTRGVTDTQY
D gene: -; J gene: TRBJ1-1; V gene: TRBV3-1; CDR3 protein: ASKRGGNTEAF
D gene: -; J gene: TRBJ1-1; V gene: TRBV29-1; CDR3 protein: SARTAEAF
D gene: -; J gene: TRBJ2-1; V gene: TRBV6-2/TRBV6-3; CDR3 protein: ASKAESYSVGREDNEQF
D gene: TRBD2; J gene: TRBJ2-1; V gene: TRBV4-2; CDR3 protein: ASSPSRGLAVSSYNEQF
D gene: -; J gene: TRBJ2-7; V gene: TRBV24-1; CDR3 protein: ATSAMTARPYEQY
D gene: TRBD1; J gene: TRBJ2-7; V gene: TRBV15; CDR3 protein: ATRPSPGQFYEQY
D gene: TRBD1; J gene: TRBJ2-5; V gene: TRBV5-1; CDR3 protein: ASSTGQGQETQY
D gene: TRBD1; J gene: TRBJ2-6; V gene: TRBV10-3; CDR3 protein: AITPGQGKAGANVLT
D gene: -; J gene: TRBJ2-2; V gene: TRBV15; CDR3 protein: ATSRDQGPNTGELF
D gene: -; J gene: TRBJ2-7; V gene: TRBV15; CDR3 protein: ATSRDPREQY
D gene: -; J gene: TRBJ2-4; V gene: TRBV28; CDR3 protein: ASSLLLAKNIQY
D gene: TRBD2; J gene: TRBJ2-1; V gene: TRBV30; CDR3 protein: AWSAPRLAGGNEQF
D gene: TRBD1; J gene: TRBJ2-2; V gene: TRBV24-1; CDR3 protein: ATSDSDRASTGELF
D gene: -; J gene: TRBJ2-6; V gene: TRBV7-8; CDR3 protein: ASSSSRFPPSGANVLT
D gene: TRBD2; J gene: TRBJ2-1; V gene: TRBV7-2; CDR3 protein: ASSVTSADNEQF
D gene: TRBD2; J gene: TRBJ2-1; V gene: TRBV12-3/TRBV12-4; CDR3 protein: ASKKTPSGRDNEQF
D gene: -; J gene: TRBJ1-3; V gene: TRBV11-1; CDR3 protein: ASSSSTPSVREYSGNTIY